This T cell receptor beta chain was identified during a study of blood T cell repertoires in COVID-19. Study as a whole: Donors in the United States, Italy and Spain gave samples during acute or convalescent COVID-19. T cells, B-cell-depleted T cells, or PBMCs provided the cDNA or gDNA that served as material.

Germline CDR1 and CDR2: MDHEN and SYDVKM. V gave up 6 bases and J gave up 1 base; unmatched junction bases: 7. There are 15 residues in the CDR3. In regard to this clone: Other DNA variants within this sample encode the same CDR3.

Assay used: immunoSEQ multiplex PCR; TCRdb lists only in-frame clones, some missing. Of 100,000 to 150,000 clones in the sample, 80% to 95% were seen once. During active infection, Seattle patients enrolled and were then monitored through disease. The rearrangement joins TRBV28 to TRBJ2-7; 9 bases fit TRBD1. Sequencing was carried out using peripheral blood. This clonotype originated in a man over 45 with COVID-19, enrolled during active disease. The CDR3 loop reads CASSLPGTGSYEQYF. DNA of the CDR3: TGTGCCAGCAGCCTACCCGGGACAGGGTCCTACGAGCAGTACTTC.